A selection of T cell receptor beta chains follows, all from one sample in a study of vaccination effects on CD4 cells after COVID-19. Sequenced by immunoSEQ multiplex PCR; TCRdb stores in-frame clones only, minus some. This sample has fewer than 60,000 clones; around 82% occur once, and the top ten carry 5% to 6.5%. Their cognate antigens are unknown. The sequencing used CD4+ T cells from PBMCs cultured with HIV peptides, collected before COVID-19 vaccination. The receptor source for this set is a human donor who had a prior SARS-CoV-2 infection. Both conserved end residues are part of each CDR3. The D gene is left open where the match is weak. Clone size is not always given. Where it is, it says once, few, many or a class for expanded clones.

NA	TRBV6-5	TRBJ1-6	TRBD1	TGTGCCAGCAGTTACATTGGGACAGGAGGTAATTCACCCCTCCACTTT	CASSYIGTGGNSPLHF
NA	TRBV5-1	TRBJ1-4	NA	TGCGCCAGCAGCCGCCAGGGATTAACTAATGAAAAACTGTTTTTT	CASSRQGLTNEKLFF
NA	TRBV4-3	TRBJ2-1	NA	TGCGCCAGCAGCCAAGAAAAGGAGAGAACAGGGCAGTTCTTC	CASSQEKERTGQFF
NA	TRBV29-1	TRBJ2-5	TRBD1	TGCAGCGTCCTGGACAGGGGGCGCACAGAGACCCAGTACTTC	CSVLDRGRTETQYF
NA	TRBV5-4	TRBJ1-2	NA	TGTGCCAGCAGCTTTCAGGGGCGTCAAAACTATGGCTACACCTTC	CASSFQGRQNYGYTF
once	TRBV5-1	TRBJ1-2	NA	TGCGCCAGCAGCTTGGAAGGCGGTGATAACTATGGCTACACCTTC	CASSLEGGDNYGYTF
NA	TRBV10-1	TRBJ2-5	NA	TGCGCCAGCAGTGAGGGCGACCACCCCGAGGAGACCCAGTACTTC	CASSEGDHPEETQYF
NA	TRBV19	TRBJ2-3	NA	TGTGCCGTGGGAGGGGGGGGCCAGGGAGATACGCAGTATTTT	CAVGGGGQGDTQYF
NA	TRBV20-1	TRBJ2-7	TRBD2	TGCAGTGCTAGTAGACTAGCGGGAGGCTACAACGAGCAGTACTTC	CSASRLAGGYNEQYF
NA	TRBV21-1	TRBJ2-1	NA	TGTGCCAGCAGCAAAGACGGGGGGCAGGGGTCCTACAATGAGCAGTTCTTC	CASSKDGGQGSYNEQFF
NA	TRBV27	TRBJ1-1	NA	TGTGCCAGCAGTTTAAATAGGAACACTGAAGCTTTCTTT	CASSLNRNTEAFF
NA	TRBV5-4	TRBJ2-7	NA	TGTGCCAGCAGCTTGGGGACCAGCGACTTATACGAGCAGTACTTC	CASSLGTSDLYEQYF
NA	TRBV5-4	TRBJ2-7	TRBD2	TGTGCCAGCAGCTTGGAGCCTAGCGGGAGGGGGTACGAGCAGTACTTC	CASSLEPSGRGYEQYF
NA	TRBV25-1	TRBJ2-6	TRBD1	TGTGCCAGCAGTTACACGACCGACAGGGGTGGGGCCAACGTCCTGACTTTC	CASSYTTDRGGANVLTF
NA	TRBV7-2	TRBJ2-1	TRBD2	TGTGCCAGCAGCTTCCTTAGCGGGAGCCCCTACAATGAGCAGTTCTTC	CASSFLSGSPYNEQFF
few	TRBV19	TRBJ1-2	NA	TGTGCCAGTAGTGTCGTGGAGCTGGACGCTCCATCCTTC	CASSVVELDAPSF
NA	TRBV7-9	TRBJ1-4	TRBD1	TGTGCCAGCAGCGCAAACAGGGGTCGGTTTGAAAAACTGTTTTTT	CASSANRGRFEKLFF
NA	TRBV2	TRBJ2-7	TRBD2	TGTGCCAGCAGAGGACTAGCGGGCCAGGACGAGCAGTACTTC	CASRGLAGQDEQYF
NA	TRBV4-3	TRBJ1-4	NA	TGCGCCAGCAGCCAAGATCCGGTCAGACCTAGGGGTGAAAAACTGTTTTTT	CASSQDPVRPRGEKLFF
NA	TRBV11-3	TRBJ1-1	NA	TGTGCCAGCAGCTCAGCCCAGGACAGTGAAGCTTTCTTT	CASSSAQDSEAFF
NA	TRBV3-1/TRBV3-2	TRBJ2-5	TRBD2	TGTGCCAGCAGCCAAGGGAGTAGCGGGGATGGAGAGACCCAGTACTTC	CASSQGSSGDGETQYF
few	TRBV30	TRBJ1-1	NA	TGTGCCTGGCAGCCGAACACTGAAGCTTTCTTT	CAWQPNTEAFF
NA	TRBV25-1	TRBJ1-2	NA	TGTGCCAGCAGTCCGAACCCGAGTGGCTATGGCTACACCTTC	CASSPNPSGYGYTF
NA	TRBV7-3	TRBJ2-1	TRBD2	TGTGCCAGCAGCTTAGCTAGCGGGTTCGGTGAGCAGTTCTTC	CASSLASGFGEQFF
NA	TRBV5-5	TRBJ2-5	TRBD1	TGTGCCAGCAGCCAGGACAGGGCCGGGTGGACCCAGTACTTC	CASSQDRAGWTQYF
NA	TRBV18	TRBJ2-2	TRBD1	TGTGCCAGCTCACCGCGCCCGGGACAGGGGTTGTCCGGGGAGCTGTTTTTT	CASSPRPGQGLSGELFF
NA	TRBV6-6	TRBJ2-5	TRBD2	TGTGCCAGCAGGGTAGCGGGAGGGGGCAAGACCCAGTACTTC	CASRVAGGGKTQYF
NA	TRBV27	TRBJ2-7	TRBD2	TGTGCCAGCAGTTTAAGGTCCAGCGGGAGTTACGAGCAGTACTTC	CASSLRSSGSYEQYF
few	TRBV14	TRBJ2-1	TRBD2	TGTGCCAGCAGCCCATTAGCGGGGGGCTTCAATGAGCAGTTCTTC	CASSPLAGGFNEQFF
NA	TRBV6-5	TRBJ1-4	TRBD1	TGTGCCAGCAGGGTGGGACAGGGCCAAGAAAAACTGTTTTTT	CASRVGQGQEKLFF
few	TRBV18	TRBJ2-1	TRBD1	TGTGCCAGCTCACGGCAGGGGGCATACAATGAGCAGTTCTTC	CASSRQGAYNEQFF
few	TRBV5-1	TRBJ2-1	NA	TGCGCCAGCAGCTTGAGGCCGGGGTACAATGAGCAGTTCTTC	CASSLRPGYNEQFF
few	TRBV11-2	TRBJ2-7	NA	TGTGCCAGCAGCCTCACCGCCACCGTGGGGGAGCAGTACTTC	CASSLTATVGEQYF
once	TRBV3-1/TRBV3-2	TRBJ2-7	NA	TGTGCCAGCAGCCAATCAGTTAGGACCTACGAGCAGTACTTC	CASSQSVRTYEQYF
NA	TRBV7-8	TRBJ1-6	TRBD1	TGTGCCAGCAGCTTAGACAGGGGGAGTTCACCCCTCCACTTT	CASSLDRGSSPLHF
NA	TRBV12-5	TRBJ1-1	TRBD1	TGTGCTAGTGGTTTGCAGCAGGGGGCGAACACTGAAGCTTTCTTT	CASGLQQGANTEAFF
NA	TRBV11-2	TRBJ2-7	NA	TGTGCCAGCAGCTCCCTCCTCTCTGGCGAGCAGTACTTC	CASSSLLSGEQYF
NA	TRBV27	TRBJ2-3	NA	TGTGCCAGCAGTTTAGAGTTTTCAGATACGCAGTATTTT	CASSLEFSDTQYF
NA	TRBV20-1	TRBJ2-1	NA	TGCAGTGCTAGGGACCCCAATGAGCAGTTCTTC	CSARDPNEQFF
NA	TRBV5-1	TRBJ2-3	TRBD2	TGCGCCAGCAGCTTGTTAGCGGGGGGCACAGATACGCAGTATTTT	CASSLLAGGTDTQYF
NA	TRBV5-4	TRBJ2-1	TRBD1	TGTGCCAGCAGTCGAGCACATCCCGGGACAGGGGACAATGAGCAGTTCTTC	CASSRAHPGTGDNEQFF
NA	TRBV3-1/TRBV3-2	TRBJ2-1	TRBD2	TGTGCCAGCAGCCATTGGACTAGCGGGAGATTTTTGAGCTCCTACAATGAGCAGTTCTTC	CASSHWTSGRFLSSYNEQFF
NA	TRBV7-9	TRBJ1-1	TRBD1	TGTGCCAGCAGCCAAGGGGGCGCGGAAACTGAAGCTTTCTTT	CASSQGGAETEAFF
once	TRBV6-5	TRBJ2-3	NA	TGTGCCAGCAGTTACTTGAGCACAGATACGCAGTATTTT	CASSYLSTDTQYF
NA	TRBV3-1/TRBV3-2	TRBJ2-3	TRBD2	TGTGCCAGCAGCCAATGGCTTGTAGCGGGGGCCGCGGATACGCAGTATTTT	CASSQWLVAGAADTQYF
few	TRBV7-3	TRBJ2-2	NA	TGTGCCAGCAGCCTAAATGGGGTCGGGGAGCTGTTTTTT	CASSLNGVGELFF
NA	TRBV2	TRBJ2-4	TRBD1	TGTGCCAGCAGTGAAAGACAGGGAGACATTCAGTACTTC	CASSERQGDIQYF